This TCR beta chain is from a study of blood T cell repertoires in COVID-19. TCRdb's copy holds only in-frame clones and misses some; the assay was immunoSEQ multiplex PCR. The sample lists more than 250,000 clones; approximately 89% were seen once. The ends lost 6 bases at V and 5 bases at J; junction bases unmatched: 6. Looked up from germline, CDR1 is MNHEY and CDR2 is SVGAGI. The CDR3 has 15 amino acids. This TCR was sampled from a woman between 18 and 30 years old who had recovered from COVID-19. Sequencing was done on a sample of PBMCs or T cells enriched from blood (not recorded which). The chain uses TRBV6-5 and TRBJ2-2; 10 positions agree with TRBD1. CDR3 nucleotide sequence: TGTGCCAGCAGCCGGACAGGGGGTCGTACCGGGGAGCTGTTTTTT. It translates to CASSRTGGRTGELFF.